These 24 T cell receptor beta chains came from one sample sequenced in a study of tissue T cells after allogeneic stem cell transplantation. Time point of the sample: mouse harvest day 14 after allogeneic transplant. Each mouse received 10^7 T-cell-depleted marrow cells plus 10^6 splenic CD5+ T cells by tail vein. Data came from immunoSEQ multiplex PCR; TCRdb stores just in-frame clones and leaves some out. Of approximately 1,000 clones in the sample, around half are singletons; the top ten hold 40% to 45%. Sequenced: spleen. All receptors come from a female BALB/c mouse given C57BL/6 T cells with graft-versus-host disease after an allogeneic hematopoietic cell transplant.

This clone appeared a single time. One end of the junction does not line up with germline, which may come from a read error. The germline and genes are mouse ones. The DNA read from the CDR3 is TGTGCCACCAGCTTAGGACTGCGGGTCTATGCTGAGCAGTTC. Protein: CATSLGLRVYAEQF. The entire CDR3 protein is CATSLGLRVYAEQFF. The J gene is TRBJ2-1, the V gene TRBV3; D may be TRBD2 (6 bases). The CDR3 end falls 1 residue outside the read, so it is completed with the germline J gene. From germline, CDR1 is SNHLY and CDR2 FYNGKV (reference sequence). The CDR3 totals 15 residues.

This clone was detected only once. Gene names are mouse gene names. The read halts 1 residue ahead of the CDR3 end, with the missing end drawn from the germline J gene. The chain links TRBV14 to TRBJ2-7, with 8 bases aligning to TRBD2. The CDR3 has 14 amino acids. From germline, CDR1 is SGHDT and CDR2 FRDEAV. V dropped 2 bases and J dropped 5; count of bases not matched to a gene: 6. The CDR3 loop is CASSFPGGMDEQYF. CDR3 DNA, as far as it was read: TGTGCCAGCAGTTTTCCTGGGGGGATGGATGAACAGTAC.

This clone turned up a few times. The germline and genes are mouse ones. Sequencing ends 1 residue short of the CDR3 end; the germline J gene provides the rest. The chain links TRBV23 to TRBJ2-5; the D call in the table, TRBD1, was not verified against the DNA. The germline CDR1 and CDR2 sequences are KGHTA and FQNQQP. The length of the CDR3 is 14 residues. The CDR3 reads CSSSQPGDQDTQYF. CDR3 DNA, as far as it was read: TGCTCCAGCAGTCAACCAGGGGACCAAGACACCCAGTAC.

A few counts support this clone. Any gene name here is a mouse gene name. The CDR3 is cut off 1 residue early in the read; its end comes from the germline J gene. The V call is TRBV13-2, the J call TRBJ2-7; D may be TRBD1 (6 bases). Trimming shortened V by 2 bases and J by 4 bases, and 13 bases separated the two germline ends. Germline assignment: CDR1 NNHNN and CDR2 SYGAGS (reference sequence). The CDR3 runs 14 residues. The CDR3 sequence is CASGEPGQLYEQYF. The sequenced CDR3 bases are TGTGCCAGCGGTGAACCGGGACAATTATATGAACAGTAC.

As regards this clone: Gene names denote mouse genes. The sequenced fragment ends 1 residue before the CDR3 boundary, so the rest is inferred from the germline J gene. J is TRBJ2-5 and V is TRBV13-2; TRBD2 matches at 9 bases. From germline, CDR1 is NNHNN and CDR2 SYGAGS (reference sequence). CDR3 length: 14 residues. V lost 3 bases and J lost 1; bases outside the gene matches: 0. CDR3 DNA (partial): TGTGCCAGCGGTGGGACTGGGGACCAAGACACCCAGTAC. It codes for CASGGTGDQDTQY. The entire CDR3 reads CASGGTGDQDTQYF.

As regards this clone: Mouse names are used for the genes. The read falls 1 residue short of the CDR3 end, and the missing part is taken from the germline J gene. This chain joins TRBV14 and TRBJ2-4; D remains unclear. This CDR3 region has 14 residues. The germline V gene encodes CDR1 SGHDT and CDR2 FRDEAV. Deletions cut 1 base from V and 0 bases from J, with 6 bases between. The CDR3 is CASSFATSQNTLYF. The part of the CDR3 DNA that was read is TGTGCCAGCAGTTTCGCAACTAGTCAAAACACCTTGTAC.

Concerning this clone itself: Gene names and germline match the mouse. The read terminates 1 residue before the CDR3 end, so the remaining end is supplied by the germline J gene. The chain has TRBV3 and TRBJ2-3; D is uncertain. From germline, CDR1 is SNHLY and CDR2 FYNGKV (reference sequence). The CDR3 has 15 residues. Between the trimmed V and J ends, which lost 5 bases and 0 bases, there was a span of 12 bases. The part of the CDR3 DNA that was read is TGTGCCAGCAGCCCCTCATATGCTAGTGCAGAAACGCTGTAT. Translating it yields CASSPSYASAETLY. The whole CDR3 is CASSPSYASAETLYF.

A note on this clone: The gene names given are mouse names. The read falls 1 residue short of the CDR3 end, and the missing part is taken from the germline J gene. The V and J genes are TRBV4 and TRBJ2-1; 10 nucleotides line up with TRBD2. CDR3 length: 15 amino acids. Germline V gene data show CDR1 as LGHDT and CDR2 as YNNKQL (reference sequence). The V gene end was trimmed by 4 bases and the J gene end by 3 bases; junction bases not matched to a gene: 3. The CDR3 bases that were read are TGTGCCAGCAGCTTAGGACTGGGGGTCTATGCTGAGCAGTTC. It encodes CASSLGLGVYAEQF. The full CDR3 reads CASSLGLGVYAEQFF.

Concerning this clone itself: The gene names given are mouse names. The read gets to within 1 residue of the CDR3 end, and the germline J gene fills in the rest. The gene calls are TRBV12-1 and TRBJ2-7, with 10 bases aligning to TRBD2. V was pared by 1 base and J by 4 bases, with 3 bases of the junction left unmatched. The CDR3 extends over 14 amino acids. Germline V gene lookup returns CDR1 SGHSN and CDR2 HYEKVE. CDR3 sequence: CASSLPGLGYEQYF. The CDR3 DNA, read in part, is TGTGCCAGCTCTCTTCCGGGACTGGGGTATGAACAGTAC. The variable domain in full, with the rest retrieved from reference TRBV12-1 and TRBJ2-7, is DSGVVQSPRHIIKEKGGRSVLTCIPISGHSNVVWYQQTLGKELKFLIQHYEKVERDKGFLPSRFSVQQFDDYHSEMNMSALELEDSAMYFCASSLPGLGYEQYFGPGTRLTVL.

With regard to this clone: Gene labels here are mouse ones. With the read ending 1 residue before the CDR3 end, the germline J gene is used to fill in that end. The chain joins TRBV2 to TRBJ2-4; 7 positions agree with TRBD2. The CDR3 has 15 amino acids. CDR1 and CDR2 (germline): LGHNA, YSYQKL. The trim removed 4 bases at V and 0 bases at J, leaving 4 bases unmatched. Incomplete CDR3 DNA: TGTGCCAGCAGCCCACGACTGGGAAGTCAAAACACCTTGTAC. It is translated as CASSPRLGSQNTLY. The full CDR3 sequence reads CASSPRLGSQNTLYF.

To note about this clone: Genes here carry mouse names. The read terminates 1 residue ahead of where the CDR3 ends, so the germline J gene completes it. V and J are TRBV3 and TRBJ2-3; D remains ambiguous. V was cut by 3 bases and J by 0 bases, with 7 bases left in between. Germline CDR1 is SNHLY and CDR2 is FYNGKV (reference sequence). The length of the CDR3 is 14 residues. Partial CDR3 DNA: TGTGCCAGCAGCTTTACAGCTAGTGCAGAAACGCTGTAT. This codes for CASSFTASAETLY. In full, the CDR3 is CASSFTASAETLYF.

A word on this clone: Germline and genes: mouse. The covered CDR3 bases are TGTGCCAGCGGGGCAAACACAGAAGTCTTC. Amino acids: CASGANTEVF. The CDR3 in full is CASGANTEVFF. The chain joins TRBV26 to TRBJ1-1; D call uncertain. The read halts 1 residue ahead of the CDR3 end, with the missing end drawn from the germline J gene. Germline V lookup: CDR1 KGHPV, CDR2 FQNQEV (reference sequence). The CDR3 spans 11 residues. Trimming pared 8 bases from V and 0 bases from J, leaving 4 bases between. The variable domain in full, with the rest retrieved from reference TRBV26 and TRBJ1-1, is NSKVIQTPRYLVKGQGQKAKMRCIPEKGHPVVFWYQQNKNNEFKFLINFQNQEVLQQIDMTEKRFSAECPSNSPCSLEIQSSEAGDSALYLCASGANTEVFFGKGTRLTVV.

Concerning this clone: Genes and germline come from the mouse. The sequenced CDR3 bases are TGTGCAGCAGCTAAGAACTGGTATGAACAGTAC. This encodes CAAAKNWYEQY. In full, the CDR3 reads CAAAKNWYEQYF. This chain joins TRBV4 and TRBJ2-7; TRBD2 is a possible D gene (5 bases). The read terminates 1 residue ahead of where the CDR3 ends, so the germline J gene completes it. In germline, CDR1 is LGHDT, CDR2 YNNKQL (reference sequence). This CDR3 contains 12 residues.

A few counts support this clone. Germline and genes: mouse. The read falls 1 residue short of the CDR3 end, and the missing part is taken from the germline J gene. The V call is TRBV31, the J call TRBJ2-4; 7 nucleotides line up with TRBD2. The CDR3 has 14 amino acids. Germline CDR1 reads GKSSPN; CDR2 reads SITVG. V shed 3 bases, J shed 0 bases, and the junction held 3 bases outside the gene matches. The sequenced part of the CDR3 DNA is TGTGCCTGGAGCCTGGGGGATAGTCAAAACACCTTGTAC. As protein: CAWSLGDSQNTLY. The complete CDR3 protein is CAWSLGDSQNTLYF.

As for this clone: Gene and germline names: mouse. The read stops 1 residue short of the end of the CDR3; the missing end is completed from the germline J gene. This chain links TRBV31 with TRBJ2-5; 10 bases match TRBD2. The CDR3 has 15 residues. In germline, CDR1 is GKSSPN, CDR2 SITVG. Trimming at V came to 1 base and at J to 1 base, leaving 2 bases not matched to a gene. Incomplete CDR3 DNA: TGTGCCTGGAGTCCGACTGGGGGGCACCAAGACACCCAGTAC. It is translated as CAWSPTGGHQDTQY. The CDR3, in full, reads CAWSPTGGHQDTQYF.

This clone was counted a few times. The germline and genes are mouse ones. The DNA ends 1 residue before the CDR3 does, and the rest of the CDR3 is filled in from the germline J gene. The chain carries TRBV3 and TRBJ1-3; D remains unclear. V dropped 0 bases and J dropped 3 bases, with 0 bases sitting between them. Germline V lookup: CDR1 SNHLY, CDR2 FYNGKV (reference sequence). The CDR3 length is 12 residues. Incomplete CDR3 DNA: TGTGCCAGCAGCTTAGCTGGAAATACGCTCTAT. Translation gives CASSLAGNTLY. The entire CDR3 sequence reads CASSLAGNTLYF.

As regards this clone: Mouse germline and gene names are used. The read halts 1 residue ahead of the CDR3 end, with the missing end drawn from the germline J gene. The gene calls are TRBV13-2 and TRBJ2-1, with a weak D call TRBD2 (6 bases). This CDR3 spans 14 amino acids. Between the trimmed V and J ends, which lost 1 base and 3 bases, there was a span of 8 bases. Germline CDR1 reads NNHNN; CDR2 reads SYGAGS (reference sequence). The CDR3 DNA, read in part, is TGTGCCAGCGGTGATCCTGGGGTCTATGCTGAGCAGTTC. As protein: CASGDPGVYAEQF. The full CDR3 is CASGDPGVYAEQFF.

In the case of this clone: The genes are named according to mouse. The read finishes 1 residue shy of the CDR3 end, and the germline J gene is used to complete it. The J gene is TRBJ1-4, the V gene TRBV16, with a possible D match to TRBD1 (5 bases). Germline V lookup: CDR1 SGHSA, CDR2 FRNQAP. Trimming took 0 bases from V and 4 from J, leaving 9 bases between them. The CDR3 is made up of 15 amino acids. The sequenced CDR3 bases are TGTGCAAGCAGCTTAGATGGGGGGTTCAACGAAAGATTATTT. Translating gives CASSLDGGFNERLF. The whole CDR3 protein reads CASSLDGGFNERLFF.

In regard to this clone: Gene labels here are mouse ones. The CDR3 end falls 1 residue outside the read, so it is completed with the germline J gene. The chain recombines TRBV26 with TRBJ2-7; 11 bases are a match to TRBD2. Unmatched junction bases numbered 3, after V lost 4 bases and J lost 4 bases. From germline, CDR1 is KGHPV and CDR2 FQNQEV (reference sequence). The CDR3 spans 14 residues. The covered CDR3 bases are TGTGCCAGCAGTCCCCGGACTGGGGGGTATGAACAGTAC. It yields the protein CASSPRTGGYEQY. The full-length CDR3 reads as CASSPRTGGYEQYF. The variable domain in full, completed from reference TRBV26 and TRBJ2-7, reads NSKVIQTPRYLVKGQGQKAKMRCIPEKGHPVVFWYQQNKNNEFKFLINFQNQEVLQQIDMTEKRFSAECPSNSPCSLEIQSSEAGDSALYLCASSPRTGGYEQYFGPGTRLTVL.

As for this clone: The gene names given are mouse names. CDR3 residues: CASSPGEDTQYF. Partial CDR3 DNA: TGTGCCAGCAGTCCAGGGGAGGACACCCAGTAC. The chain has TRBV26 and TRBJ2-5; possibly TRBD1 for D (6 bases). The CDR3 end lies 1 residue beyond the end of the read and is filled in from the germline J gene. V was pared by 4 bases and J by 6 bases, with 8 bases between. Germline V lookup: CDR1 KGHPV, CDR2 FQNQEV (reference sequence). The CDR3 runs 12 residues.

Turning to this clone: One junction end does not reproduce the germline sequence, and a read error may be involved. The gene names given are mouse names. The sequenced fragment ends 1 residue before the CDR3 boundary, so the rest is inferred from the germline J gene. The chain couples TRBV12-1 to TRBJ2-7; no firm D call. CDR1 is SGHSN, CDR2 HYEKVE, per germline. The CDR3 contains 11 residues. Incomplete CDR3 DNA: TGTCCCAGCTCTCTGACTCATGAACAGTAC. Translated, it gives CPSSLTHEQY. The full CDR3 protein reads CPSSLTHEQYF.

As concerns this clone: Germline and genes: mouse. The read ends 1 residue before the CDR3 terminus; that terminus is restored from the germline J gene. This chain uses TRBV13-2 with TRBJ2-1; weak D call: TRBD1 (6 bases). Germline assignment: CDR1 NNHNN and CDR2 SYGAGS (reference sequence). There are 13 residues in the CDR3. Between the trimmed V and J ends, which lost 0 bases and 6 bases, there was a span of 7 bases. CDR3 bases read: TGTGCCAGCGGTGATGGGACAGTTGCTGAGCAGTTC. Translating gives CASGDGTVAEQF. The complete CDR3 sequence is CASGDGTVAEQFF.

This clone is classed as large. Gene names refer to mouse genes. The sequence runs out 1 residue before the end of the CDR3; the remainder is reconstructed from the germline J gene. The V and J genes are TRBV31 and TRBJ1-2, with D possibly being TRBD1 (6 bases). Deletions cut 0 bases from V and 4 bases from J, with 12 bases between. This CDR3 comprises 14 residues. CDR1 is GKSSPN and CDR2 is SITVG in the germline V gene. CDR3 DNA (partial): TGTGCCTGGAGTCTAACGGCAGGGGCCTCCGACTACACC. Amino acid sequence: CAWSLTAGASDYT. The entire CDR3 protein reads CAWSLTAGASDYTF.

Concerning this clone itself: These gene names are mouse names. Read sequence stops 1 residue before the CDR3 end, and the germline J gene provides the missing end. The chain has TRBV13-1 and TRBJ2-1; the D call may be TRBD1 or TRBD2 (5 bases each). Germline V gene lookup returns CDR1 NSHNY and CDR2 SYGAGN. Trimming took 0 bases from V and 5 from J, leaving 6 bases between them. CDR3 size: 13 residues. CDR3 region: CASSDGGNAEQFF. The CDR3 DNA, read in part, is TGTGCCAGCAGTGATGGGGGGAATGCTGAGCAGTTC.